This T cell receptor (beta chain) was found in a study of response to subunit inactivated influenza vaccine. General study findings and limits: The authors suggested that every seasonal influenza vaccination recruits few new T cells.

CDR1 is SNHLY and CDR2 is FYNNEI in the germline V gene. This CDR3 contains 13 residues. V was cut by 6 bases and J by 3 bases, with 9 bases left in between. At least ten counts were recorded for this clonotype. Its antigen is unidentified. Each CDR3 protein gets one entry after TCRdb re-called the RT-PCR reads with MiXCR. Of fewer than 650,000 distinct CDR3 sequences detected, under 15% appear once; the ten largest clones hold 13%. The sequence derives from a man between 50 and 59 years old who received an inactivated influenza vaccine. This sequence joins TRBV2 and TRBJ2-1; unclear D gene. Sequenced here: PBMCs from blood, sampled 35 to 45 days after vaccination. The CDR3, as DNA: TGTGCCAGCAGAAGTCCCTTCTACAATGAGCAGTTCTTC. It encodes CASRSPFYNEQFF.